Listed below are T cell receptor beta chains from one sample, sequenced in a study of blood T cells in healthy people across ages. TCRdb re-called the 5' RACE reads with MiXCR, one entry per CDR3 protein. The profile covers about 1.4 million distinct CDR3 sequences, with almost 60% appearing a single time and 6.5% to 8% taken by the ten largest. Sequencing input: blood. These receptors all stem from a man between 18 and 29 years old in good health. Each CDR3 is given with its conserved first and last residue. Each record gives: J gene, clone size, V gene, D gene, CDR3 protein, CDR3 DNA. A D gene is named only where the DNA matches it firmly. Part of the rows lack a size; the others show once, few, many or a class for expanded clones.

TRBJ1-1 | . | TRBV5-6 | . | CASSRRRAASTEAFF | TGTGCCAGCAGCAGGAGGCGGGCTGCCAGCACTGAAGCTTTCTTT
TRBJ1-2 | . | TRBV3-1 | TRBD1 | CASSPGQGSLYGYTF | TGTGCCAGCAGTCCGGGACAGGGATCCTTATATGGCTACACCTTC
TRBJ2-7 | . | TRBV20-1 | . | CSASGQGEPYEQYF | TGCAGTGCTTCGGGACAAGGGGAACCCTACGAGCAGTACTTC
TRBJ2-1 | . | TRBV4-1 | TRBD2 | CASSQPREGNNEQFF | TGCGCCAGCAGCCAACCCCGGGAGGGGAACAATGAGCAGTTCTTC
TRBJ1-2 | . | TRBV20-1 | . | CSARVPGSGSYTF | TGCAGTGCTAGAGTCCCAGGGTCAGGTAGCTACACCTTC
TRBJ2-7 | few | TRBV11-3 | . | CASSRTDGYEQYF | TGTGCCAGCAGCAGGACTGACGGCTACGAGCAGTACTTC
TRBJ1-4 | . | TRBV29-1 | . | CSVPGLDQKLFF | TGCAGCGTTCCCGGACTGGATCAAAAACTGTTTTTT
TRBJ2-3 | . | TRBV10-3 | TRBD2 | CAISENPTGTSGRAGTQYF | TGTGCCATCAGTGAGAATCCGACCGGGACTAGCGGGAGGGCGGGTACGCAGTATTTT
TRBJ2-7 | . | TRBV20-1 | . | CSASSQGNPYEQYF | TGCAGTGCTAGTTCTCAGGGCAATCCCTACGAGCAGTACTTC
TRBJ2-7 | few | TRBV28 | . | CASSSWAYEQYF | TGTGCCAGCAGTTCATGGGCCTACGAGCAGTACTTC
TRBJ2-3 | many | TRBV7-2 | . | CASSLDKADTQYF | TGTGCCAGCAGCTTAGACAAGGCAGATACGCAGTATTTT
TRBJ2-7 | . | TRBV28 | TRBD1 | CASSYRDSTYEQYF | TGTGCCAGCAGCTACCGGGACAGTACCTACGAGCAGTACTTC
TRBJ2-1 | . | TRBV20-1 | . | CSAVTYSGREQFF | TGCAGTGCAGTGACTTACTCGGGGCGTGAGCAGTTCTTC
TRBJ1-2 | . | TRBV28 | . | CASSLEVPNGYTF | TGTGCCAGCAGTTTAGAGGTCCCAAATGGCTACACCTTC
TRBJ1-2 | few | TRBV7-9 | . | CASSPPGDPGGYTF | TGTGCCAGCAGCCCCCCGGGGGATCCGGGCGGCTACACCTTC
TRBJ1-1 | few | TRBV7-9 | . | CASNDQGGTEAFF | TGTGCCAGCAACGACCAGGGAGGCACTGAAGCTTTCTTT
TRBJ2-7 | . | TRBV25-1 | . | CASSEAGTKTYEQYF | TGTGCCAGCAGTGAAGCCGGGACGAAAACCTACGAGCAGTACTTC
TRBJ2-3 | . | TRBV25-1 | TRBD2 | CASSEVAGRTDTQYF | TGTGCCAGCAGTGAAGTAGCGGGACGCACAGATACGCAGTATTTT
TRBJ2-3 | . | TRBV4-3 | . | CASSPDPRSPDTQYF | TGCGCCAGCAGCCCGGACCCTAGATCCCCAGATACGCAGTATTTT
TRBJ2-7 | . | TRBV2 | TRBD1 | CASRGTGEDGYEQYF | TGTGCCAGCAGGGGGACAGGGGAAGATGGGTACGAGCAGTACTTC
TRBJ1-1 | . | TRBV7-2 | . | CASSWDFTEAFF | TGTGCCAGCAGCTGGGATTTCACTGAAGCTTTCTTT
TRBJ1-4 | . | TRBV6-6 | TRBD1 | CATAQGASTNEKLFF | TGTGCCACCGCCCAGGGGGCCTCTACTAATGAAAAACTGTTTTTT
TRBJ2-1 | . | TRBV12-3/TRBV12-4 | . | CASSRQEFLGDNEQFF | TGTGCCAGCAGTCGGCAGGAGTTTCTTGGGGACAATGAGCAGTTCTTC
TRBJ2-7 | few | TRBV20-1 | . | CSARVGGLYEQYF | TGCAGTGCTAGAGTGGGGGGGCTCTACGAGCAGTACTTC
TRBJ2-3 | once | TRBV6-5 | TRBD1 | CASSYSIRGRGDTQYF | TGTGCCAGCAGTTACTCGATTAGGGGGCGCGGAGATACGCAGTATTTT
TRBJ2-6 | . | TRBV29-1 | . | CGVEGGSGANVLTF | TGCGGCGTGGAAGGAGGCTCTGGGGCCAACGTCCTGACTTTC